This T cell receptor (beta chain) was documented in a study of blood T cell repertoires in COVID-19. Study at large: The study drew acute and convalescent COVID-19 samples from the United States, Italy and Spain.

Looked up from germline, CDR1 is LNHDA and CDR2 is SQIVND (reference sequence). V shed 4 bases, J shed 6 bases, and the junction held 8 bases outside the gene matches. The CDR3 has 14 residues. Authors' processing steps: The assay estimated nucleated cells by amplifying reference gene primers. The repertoire was sequenced with immunoSEQ multiplex PCR; TCRdb's copy has only in-frame clones and lacks some. That table is the source of V, J and clone size, and D and trimming were worked out from the DNA. The table includes some 230,000 clones, 75% to 85% detected once. The clonotype was recovered from a woman older than 75 with COVID-19, enrolled during active disease. This chain connects TRBV19 to TRBJ1-1; 7 bases are a match to TRBD1. Sequencing was carried out using peripheral blood. This CDR3 is CASSTRDSSSEAFF. CDR3 nucleotide sequence: TGTGCCAGTAGTACGCGGGACAGTTCCTCTGAAGCTTTCTTT.